In this sample, the clone carrying this T cell receptor beta chain turned up many times. The antigen is undetermined. Trimming pared 3 bases from V and 3 bases from J, leaving 4 bases between. There are 12 residues in the CDR3. Germline loops: CDR1 MNHEY, CDR2 SMNVEV (reference sequence). This sample stems from a study of molecular identifiers for immune sequencing clone quantification. Libraries used roughly 20,000 to 1,000,000 sorted naive CD8 T cells and 10%, 30% or 50% RNA input. Findings and caveats of the study: Identical TCR molecules that share a barcode could lead to an underestimation of highly expanded clone sizes.

One entry per CDR3 protein results from TCRdb running MiXCR on the PCR reads. Of about 68,000 distinct CDR3 sequences listed, over 15% were seen once; the top ten hold over 1.3%. The V and J genes are TRBV27 and TRBJ2-3, with D uncertain. The sequence was obtained from a human donor in good health. Some libraries in this study had Jurkat cell RNA spiked in. Source material: naive CD8+ T cells from blood, with Jurkat cell RNA spiked in. Subset indicated: FACS-sorted CD8+CD4-CCR7+CD45RA+ naive T cells. CDR3 in DNA: TGTGCCAGCAGTTTGCGTACAGATACGCAGTATTTT. Translated: CASSLRTDTQYF.